Listed below are T cell receptor beta chains from one sample, sequenced in a study of cytomegalovirus exposure and HLA in healthy donors. Sequencing used immunoSEQ multiplex PCR; TCRdb keeps in-frame clones, though not all of them. The repertoire includes 130,000 to 150,000 clones, roughly 83% of them detected once, and more than 3% sits in the top ten. Source material: PBMCs. The receptors derive from a female donor in good health and CMV-seronegative. Each CDR3 is given without its conserved first and last residue. For some rows the clone size is stated as once, few or many, or as a class when expanded; others skip it.

j_call: TRBJ2-5
v_call: TRBV5-1
clone_size: -
cdr3_aa: ASSSGQFSPETQY

j_call: TRBJ2-7
v_call: TRBV7-2
clone_size: -
cdr3_aa: ASSLNEGVPY

j_call: TRBJ1-1
v_call: TRBV27
clone_size: -
cdr3_aa: ASGTALKEAF

j_call: TRBJ1-2
v_call: TRBV5-1
clone_size: -
cdr3_aa: ARRTGTSGYT

j_call: TRBJ2-1
v_call: TRBV7-9
clone_size: -
cdr3_aa: ASSFGQNYYNEQF

j_call: TRBJ2-2
v_call: TRBV7-2
clone_size: -
cdr3_aa: ASSFSGGGGELF

j_call: TRBJ1-2
v_call: TRBV6-5
clone_size: few
cdr3_aa: ASGGGYGYT

j_call: TRBJ2-5
v_call: TRBV7-6
clone_size: -
cdr3_aa: ASSFQQETQY

j_call: TRBJ2-7
v_call: TRBV29-1
clone_size: -
cdr3_aa: SVRGGVRNEQY

j_call: TRBJ2-1
v_call: TRBV9
clone_size: -
cdr3_aa: ASSFGSGNEQF

j_call: TRBJ1-5
v_call: TRBV10-2
clone_size: -
cdr3_aa: ASSENRPNQPQH

j_call: TRBJ1-2
v_call: TRBV27
clone_size: -
cdr3_aa: ASSLVAGQGGGYT

j_call: TRBJ2-7
v_call: TRBV11-1
clone_size: -
cdr3_aa: ASSRQLNTYEQY

j_call: TRBJ2-3
v_call: TRBV4-3
clone_size: -
cdr3_aa: ASSQALAGVDTQY

j_call: TRBJ1-2
v_call: TRBV30
clone_size: -
cdr3_aa: AWDGGQGAPPYT

j_call: TRBJ2-7
v_call: TRBV2
clone_size: -
cdr3_aa: ASKPSGAYEQY

j_call: TRBJ2-7
v_call: TRBV28
clone_size: -
cdr3_aa: ASSFRGYEQY

j_call: TRBJ2-3
v_call: TRBV9
clone_size: -
cdr3_aa: ATGGMDTQY

j_call: TRBJ2-7
v_call: TRBV2
clone_size: many
cdr3_aa: ASRGQASMGEQY

j_call: TRBJ1-3
v_call: TRBV5-1
clone_size: -
cdr3_aa: ASSLAPPGNTIY

j_call: TRBJ2-7
v_call: TRBV13
clone_size: -
cdr3_aa: ASSPPGQGSEDEQY

j_call: TRBJ1-1
v_call: TRBV18
clone_size: -
cdr3_aa: ASSPGQGLSTEAF

j_call: TRBJ2-1
v_call: TRBV15
clone_size: -
cdr3_aa: ATSHPLASYNEQF

j_call: TRBJ1-2
v_call: TRBV6-4
clone_size: -
cdr3_aa: ASSVSPTANYGYT

j_call: TRBJ1-4
v_call: TRBV19
clone_size: -
cdr3_aa: ASSPSATNEKLF

j_call: TRBJ1-2
v_call: TRBV5-1
clone_size: -
cdr3_aa: ASSLVPVYGYT

j_call: TRBJ2-3
v_call: TRBV11-3
clone_size: -
cdr3_aa: ASSLGAGGPIDTQY

j_call: -
v_call: TRBV7-9
clone_size: -
cdr3_aa: ASSPGQTNYEQY

j_call: TRBJ2-7
v_call: TRBV7-8
clone_size: -
cdr3_aa: ASSLARDRVYEQY

j_call: TRBJ2-2
v_call: TRBV27
clone_size: -
cdr3_aa: ASSFGRGNTGELF

j_call: TRBJ1-2
v_call: TRBV18
clone_size: -
cdr3_aa: ASSPGQGWGCT

j_call: TRBJ1-1
v_call: TRBV20-1
clone_size: -
cdr3_aa: STSAGTPLR

j_call: TRBJ1-5
v_call: TRBV9
clone_size: -
cdr3_aa: ASGEGGDQPQH

j_call: TRBJ2-5
v_call: TRBV18
clone_size: -
cdr3_aa: ASSPGRDVETQY

j_call: TRBJ1-5
v_call: TRBV6-6
clone_size: -
cdr3_aa: ASENQPQH

j_call: TRBJ2-7
v_call: TRBV6-1
clone_size: -
cdr3_aa: ASRETSGSAYEQY

j_call: TRBJ2-3
v_call: TRBV9
clone_size: once
cdr3_aa: ASSPPVGEDTQY

j_call: TRBJ2-7
v_call: TRBV9
clone_size: -
cdr3_aa: ASSARILAGADEQY

j_call: TRBJ2-3
v_call: TRBV7-2
clone_size: once
cdr3_aa: ASSLRGQVIPPDTQY

j_call: TRBJ1-1
v_call: TRBV25-1
clone_size: -
cdr3_aa: ASSGTGRGTEAF

j_call: TRBJ2-2
v_call: TRBV4-1
clone_size: -
cdr3_aa: ASSQTPAPGQANTGELF

j_call: TRBJ1-5
v_call: TRBV25-1
clone_size: -
cdr3_aa: ASSERGTGSQPQH

j_call: TRBJ1-6
v_call: TRBV23-1
clone_size: -
cdr3_aa: ASRGGDRRSPLH

j_call: TRBJ2-7
v_call: TRBV7-2
clone_size: -
cdr3_aa: ASSPDRVPYEQY

j_call: TRBJ2-3
v_call: TRBV5-4
clone_size: -
cdr3_aa: ASSPDSYASTDTQY

j_call: TRBJ1-4
v_call: TRBV28
clone_size: -
cdr3_aa: ASLSQTNEKLF

j_call: TRBJ2-1
v_call: TRBV2
clone_size: -
cdr3_aa: ASKPQRGTGVEQF

j_call: TRBJ2-2
v_call: TRBV4-3
clone_size: many
cdr3_aa: ASSQRAGWRVGELF

j_call: TRBJ1-2
v_call: TRBV5-6
clone_size: few
cdr3_aa: ASSTQGANYGYT

j_call: TRBJ1-4
v_call: TRBV7-2
clone_size: -
cdr3_aa: ASTQGGGTEKLF

j_call: TRBJ2-5
v_call: TRBV12-5
clone_size: -
cdr3_aa: ASGSGGGNGETQY

j_call: TRBJ1-2
v_call: TRBV6-5
clone_size: few
cdr3_aa: ASSRDRATIYGYT